These 16 T cell receptor beta chains share one sample of origin, sequenced in a study of identical twins. TCRdb reprocessed the 5' RACE reads with MiXCR, giving one entry per CDR3 protein. The table records approximately 500,000 distinct CDR3 sequences, 20% to 30% of them present only once. The same data also contributed to another study, on T cells expressing NK-cell markers.

The sample taken for sequencing was CD4+ T cells sorted from blood. The source of these receptors is a young woman in good health.

The chain uses TRBV15 and TRBJ2-1; TRBD2 agrees at 8 bases. Per germline, CDR1 LNHNV and CDR2 YYDKDF (reference sequence). The trim removed 0 bases at V and 5 bases at J, leaving 9 bases unmatched. The CDR3 runs to 17 residues. CDR3 DNA: TGTGCCACCAGCAGAGATCCCCCTAGCGGGTCCAACAATGAGCAGTTCTTC. It is translated as CATSRDPPSGSNNEQFF.

This clonotype was observed a few times. The V call is TRBV24-1, the J call TRBJ2-7; 8 bases agree with TRBD1. The germline CDR1 and CDR2 sequences are KGHDR and SFDVKD. There are 16 residues in the CDR3. The J segment lost 6 bases and the V segment lost 0 bases, leaving 9 bases of the junction unmatched. The CDR3 coding sequence is TGTGCCACCAGTGATTTGGTGGGCAGGGGGCAGTCCGAGCAGTACTTC. Translation: CATSDLVGRGQSEQYF.

This clonotype was counted many times. V is TRBV6-2 or TRBV6-3 and J is TRBJ2-1; D unclear. CDR3 size: 17 residues. The ends were cut back, 2 bases at V and 3 bases at J, with 17 bases in the middle. The V gene's germline CDR1 is MNHEY and CDR2 SVGEGT. The CDR3 sequence is CASSYRVMLTFYNEQFF. DNA for the CDR3: TGTGCCAGCAGTTACAGGGTTATGCTAACCTTCTACAATGAGCAGTTCTTC.

This clonotype was detected ten times or more. The chain uses TRBV20-1 and TRBJ2-3; 7 bases are a match to TRBD2. V lost 2 bases to trimming and J lost 7 bases; unmatched junction nucleotides: 9. CDR1 and CDR2 (germline): DFQATT, SNEGSKA (reference sequence). This CDR3 comprises 14 residues. CDR3 region: CSARTQAGYHTQYF. As DNA, the CDR3 is TGCAGTGCTAGAACACAAGCGGGGTATCATACGCAGTATTTT.

V is TRBV11-2 and J is TRBJ2-3; TRBD1 is a possible D gene (5 bases). Germline CDR1 and CDR2: SGHAT and FQNNGV. Trimming left V 5 bases short and J 3 bases short, with 12 bases between. The CDR3 length is 14 residues. CDR3 region: CASSIRVETDTQYF. As DNA, the CDR3 is TGTGCCAGCAGCATCAGGGTGGAGACAGATACGCAGTATTTT.

This chain uses TRBV27 with TRBJ2-3, with TRBD1 matching 7 bases. Trimming at V came to 6 bases and at J to 7 bases, leaving 4 bases not matched to a gene. This CDR3 comprises 12 residues. The germline CDR1 and CDR2 sequences are MNHEY and SMNVEV (reference sequence). The CDR3 DNA is TGTGCCAGCAGCCAGGGGGTATATACGCAGTATTTT. Protein: CASSQGVYTQYF.

The chain couples TRBV2 to TRBJ2-5; 8 nucleotides match TRBD2. From germline, CDR1 is SNHLY and CDR2 FYNNEI. The J segment lost 5 bases and the V segment lost 5 bases, leaving 10 bases of the junction unmatched. This CDR3 contains 15 residues. The CDR3 DNA reads as TGTGCCAGCAGTTTTCGGGGACTAGTGGAGGAGACCCAGTACTTC. Amino acids: CASSFRGLVEETQYF.

As DNA, the CDR3 is TGTGCCAGCAGCACGGGAGGGTTCGGGGAGCTGTTTTTT. Its translation: CASSTGGFGELFF. The J gene is TRBJ2-2, the V gene TRBV12-3 or TRBV12-4; the match to TRBD2 covers 8 bases. J was trimmed by 7 bases and V by 6 bases; bases with no gene match: 4. The CDR3 runs 13 residues.

The V gene is TRBV5-6, the J gene TRBJ2-5, with TRBD1 matching 9 bases. The V gene's germline CDR1 is SGHDT and CDR2 YYEEEE. Germline trimming cut 4 bases from V and 2 bases from J; bases unmatched to any gene: 6. The length of the CDR3 is 15 residues. The DNA for the CDR3 is TGTGCCAGCAGCGGGACAGGGACTCCTCAAGAGACCCAGTACTTC. Residues: CASSGTGTPQETQYF.

This clonotype was counted only a few times. The genes are TRBV25-1 and TRBJ2-7; 9 bases fit TRBD1. Germline trimming cut 4 bases from V and 6 bases from J; bases unmatched to any gene: 7. The CDR3 length is 14 residues. The germline gives CDR1 MGHDK, CDR2 SYGVNS. CDR3 amino acids: CASSAGGQGTEQYF. CDR3 DNA sequence: TGTGCCAGCAGTGCCGGGGGACAGGGCACCGAGCAGTACTTC.

In its sample, this clonotype was seen a few times. The rearrangement joins TRBV12-3 or TRBV12-4 to TRBJ2-1; possibly TRBD2 for D (5 bases). The CDR3 runs to 15 residues. V lost 3 bases, J lost 4 bases, and 13 bases lay in between. CDR3 DNA: TGTGCCAGCAGTTTCACCCGACTACCTTACAATGAGCAGTTCTTC. This sequence encodes CASSFTRLPYNEQFF.

A single count supports this clonotype. The chain uses TRBV11-2 and TRBJ1-2; D remains unclear. The CDR3 has 15 residues. Trimming took off 0 bases at V and 3 bases at J, with 11 bases between the two ends. Germline V gives CDR1 SGHAT, CDR2 FQNNGV. CDR3 region: CASSLDRAGYYGYTF. CDR3 in DNA: TGTGCCAGCAGCTTAGATCGGGCGGGGTACTATGGCTACACCTTC.

This chain links TRBV12-3 or TRBV12-4 with TRBJ2-7; weak D call: TRBD1 (7 bases). The length of the CDR3 is 15 residues. The V end was cut by 6 bases, the J end by 0 bases, with 15 bases between. CDR3 nucleotides: TGTGCCAGCAGGCCAGGGGGGTCCAGCTCCTACGAGCAGTACTTC. Translation: CASRPGGSSSYEQYF.

The rearrangement links TRBV20-1 to TRBJ2-3; 12 nucleotides line up with TRBD2. Germline trimming cut 6 bases from V and 6 bases from J; bases unmatched to any gene: 7. CDR3 length: 14 amino acids. CDR1 and CDR2 from the germline V gene are DFQATT and SNEGSKA (reference sequence). This chain's CDR3 is CSAQTSGGADTQYF. The CDR3 DNA follows: TGCAGTGCCCAGACTAGCGGGGGCGCGGATACGCAGTATTTT.

This rearrangement joins TRBV6-1 to TRBJ2-2; 8 bases agree with TRBD1. CDR1 is MNHNS and CDR2 is SASEGT in the germline V gene. With 6 bases clipped from V and 2 bases from J, the junction kept 5 bases outside the gene matches. This CDR3 contains 15 residues. DNA of the CDR3: TGTGCCAGCAGCCGGACAGGGCCCAACACCGGGGAGCTGTTTTTT. Protein product: CASSRTGPNTGELFF.

The rearrangement links TRBV3-1 to TRBJ2-6; no reliable D call. The V gene's germline CDR1 is LGHDT and CDR2 YNNKEL (reference sequence). The CDR3 is 14 residues long. V lost 1 base, J lost 4 bases, and 5 bases lay in between. CDR3 sequence reads: CASSQGAGANVLTF. For the CDR3, the DNA is TGTGCCAGCAGCCAAGGGGCCGGGGCCAACGTCCTGACTTTC.